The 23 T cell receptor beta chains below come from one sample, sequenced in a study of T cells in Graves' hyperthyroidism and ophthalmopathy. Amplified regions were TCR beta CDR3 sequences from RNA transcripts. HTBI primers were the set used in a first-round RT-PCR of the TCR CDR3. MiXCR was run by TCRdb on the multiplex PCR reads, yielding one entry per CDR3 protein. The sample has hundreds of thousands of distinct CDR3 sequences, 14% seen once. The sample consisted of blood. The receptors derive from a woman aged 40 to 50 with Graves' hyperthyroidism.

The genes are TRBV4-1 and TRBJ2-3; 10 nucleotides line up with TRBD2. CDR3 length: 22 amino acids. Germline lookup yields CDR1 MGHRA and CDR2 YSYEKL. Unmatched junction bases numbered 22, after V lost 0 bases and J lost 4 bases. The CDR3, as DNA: TGCGCCAGCAGCCAAGAGATCGGGGTCGGCCTAGCGGGAGTGGGTTGGGCAGATACGCAGTATTTT. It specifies CASSQEIGVGLAGVGWADTQYF.

CDR3 sequence: CASSRLGTGTDTQYF. CDR3 sequence (DNA): TGTGCCAGTAGTCGGTTGGGTACCGGCACAGATACGCAGTATTTT. The rearrangement uses TRBV19 and TRBJ2-3, with D uncertain. The CDR3 sequence is 15 residues long. Between the trimmed V and J ends, which lost 5 bases and 1 base, there was a span of 13 bases. Germline V CDR1 and CDR2: LNHDA, SQIVND (reference sequence).

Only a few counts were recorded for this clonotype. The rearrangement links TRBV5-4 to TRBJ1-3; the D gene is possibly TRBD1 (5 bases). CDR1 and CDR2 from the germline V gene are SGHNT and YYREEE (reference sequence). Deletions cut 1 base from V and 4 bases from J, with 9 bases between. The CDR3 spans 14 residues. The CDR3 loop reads CASSLIGTGNTIYF. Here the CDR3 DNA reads TGTGCCAGCAGCTTGATCGGGACCGGAAACACCATATATTTT. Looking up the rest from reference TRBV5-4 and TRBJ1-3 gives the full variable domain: ETGVTQSPTHLIKTRGQQVTLRCSSQSGHNTVSWYQQALGQGPQFIFQYYREEENGRGNFPPRFSGLQFPNYSSELNVNALELDDSALYLCASSLIGTGNTIYFGEGSWLTVV.

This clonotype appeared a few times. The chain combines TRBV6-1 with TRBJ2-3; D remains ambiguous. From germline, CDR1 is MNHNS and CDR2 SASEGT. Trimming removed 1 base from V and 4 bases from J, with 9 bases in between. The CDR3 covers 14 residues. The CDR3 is CASSEGTSADTQYF. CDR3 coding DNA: TGTGCCAGCAGTGAAGGCACCTCGGCAGATACGCAGTATTTT.

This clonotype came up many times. The CDR3 protein is CASSLTGPQETQYF. The CDR3 DNA sequence: TGTGCCAGCAGCTTAACCGGGCCCCAAGAGACCCAGTACTTC. This chain uses TRBV7-9 with TRBJ2-5; D ambiguous. There are 14 residues in the CDR3. Trimming took off 2 bases at V and 1 base at J, with 8 bases between the two ends. Germline V gene lookup returns CDR1 SEHNR and CDR2 FQNEAQ (reference sequence).

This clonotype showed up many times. In nucleotides, the CDR3 is TGTGCCAGCAGCTCTAATACAGGGGGCTTATCACCCCTCCACTTT. This codes for CASSSNTGGLSPLHF. The rearrangement links TRBV7-3 to TRBJ1-6; 9 bases line up with TRBD1. The V and J ends lost 4 bases and 10 bases, in that order; junction bases with no gene match: 8. The CDR3 loop spans 15 amino acids. Germline V gene lookup returns CDR1 SGHTA and CDR2 FQGTGA.

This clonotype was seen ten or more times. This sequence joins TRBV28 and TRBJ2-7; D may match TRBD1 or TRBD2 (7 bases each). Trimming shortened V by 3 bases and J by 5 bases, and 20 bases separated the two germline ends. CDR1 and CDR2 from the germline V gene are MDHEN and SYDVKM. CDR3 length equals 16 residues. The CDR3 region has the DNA TGTGCCAGCAGTTTCTCGACAGGGCCGGGGGGCCACGAGCAGTACTTC. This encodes CASSFSTGPGGHEQYF.

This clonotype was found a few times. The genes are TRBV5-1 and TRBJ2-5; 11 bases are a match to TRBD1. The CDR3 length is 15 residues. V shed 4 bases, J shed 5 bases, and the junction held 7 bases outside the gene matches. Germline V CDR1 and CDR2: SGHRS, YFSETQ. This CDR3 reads CASSPRTGGFETQYF. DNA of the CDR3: TGCGCCAGCAGCCCGCGGACAGGGGGCTTTGAGACCCAGTACTTC.

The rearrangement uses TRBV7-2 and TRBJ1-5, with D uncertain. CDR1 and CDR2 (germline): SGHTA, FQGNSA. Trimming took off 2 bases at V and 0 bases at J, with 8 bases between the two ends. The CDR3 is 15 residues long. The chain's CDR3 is CASSLNFLSNQPQHF. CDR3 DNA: TGTGCCAGCAGCTTAAATTTCCTTAGCAATCAGCCCCAGCATTTT.

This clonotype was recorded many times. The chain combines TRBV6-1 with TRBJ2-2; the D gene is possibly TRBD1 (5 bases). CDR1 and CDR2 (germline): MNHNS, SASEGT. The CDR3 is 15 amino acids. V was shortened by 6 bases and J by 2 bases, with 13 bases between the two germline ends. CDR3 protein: CASRDTEPNTGELFF. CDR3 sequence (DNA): TGTGCCAGCAGGGACACCGAGCCCAACACCGGGGAGCTGTTTTTT.

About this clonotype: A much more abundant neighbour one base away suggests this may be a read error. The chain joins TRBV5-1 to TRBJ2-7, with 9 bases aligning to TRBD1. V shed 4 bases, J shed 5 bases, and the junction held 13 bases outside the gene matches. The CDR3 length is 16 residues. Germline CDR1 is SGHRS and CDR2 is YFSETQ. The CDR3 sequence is CASSGGQGKGFHEQYF. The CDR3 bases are TGCGCCAGCAGCGGTGGACAGGGGAAGGGTTTCCACGAGCAGTACTTC.

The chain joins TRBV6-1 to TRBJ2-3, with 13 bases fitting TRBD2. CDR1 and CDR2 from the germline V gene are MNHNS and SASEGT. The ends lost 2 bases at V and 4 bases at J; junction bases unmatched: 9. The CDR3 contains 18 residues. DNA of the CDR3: TGTGCCAGCAGTGAATTAGGTAGGACTAGCGGGAGAGCAGATACGCAGTATTTT. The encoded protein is CASSELGRTSGRADTQYF.

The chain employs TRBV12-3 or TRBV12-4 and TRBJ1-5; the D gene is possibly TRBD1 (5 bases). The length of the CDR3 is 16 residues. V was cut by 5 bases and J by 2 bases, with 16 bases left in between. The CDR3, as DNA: TGTGCCAGCAGTACAGGAGGAGGGGTTGGCAATCAGCCCCAGCATTTT. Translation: CASSTGGGVGNQPQHF.

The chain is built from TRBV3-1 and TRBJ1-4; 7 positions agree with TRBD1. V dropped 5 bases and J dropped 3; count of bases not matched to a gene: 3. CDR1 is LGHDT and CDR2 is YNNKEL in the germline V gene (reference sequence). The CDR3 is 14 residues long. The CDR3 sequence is CASSATGPNEKLFF. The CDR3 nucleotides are TGTGCCAGCAGCGCGACAGGGCCTAATGAAAAACTGTTTTTT.

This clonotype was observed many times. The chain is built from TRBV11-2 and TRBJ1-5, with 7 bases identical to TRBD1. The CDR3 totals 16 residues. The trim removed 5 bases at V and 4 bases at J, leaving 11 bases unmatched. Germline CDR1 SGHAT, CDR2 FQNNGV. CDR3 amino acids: CASSEGLRGANQPQHF. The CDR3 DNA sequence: TGTGCCAGCAGCGAAGGGCTCAGGGGGGCGAATCAGCCCCAGCATTTT. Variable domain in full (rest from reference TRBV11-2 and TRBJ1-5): EAGVAQSPRYKIIEKRQSVAFWCNPISGHATLYWYQQILGQGPKLLIQFQNNGVVDDSQLPKDRFSAERLKGVDSTLKIQPAKLEDSAVYLCASSEGLRGANQPQHFGDGTRLSIL.

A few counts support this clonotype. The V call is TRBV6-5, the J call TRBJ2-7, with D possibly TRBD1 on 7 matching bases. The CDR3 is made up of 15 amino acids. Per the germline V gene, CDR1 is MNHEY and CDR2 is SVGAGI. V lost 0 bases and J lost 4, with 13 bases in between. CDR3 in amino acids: CASSYSVRGTYEQYF. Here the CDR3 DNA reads TGTGCCAGCAGTTACTCGGTCAGGGGGACTTACGAGCAGTACTTC.

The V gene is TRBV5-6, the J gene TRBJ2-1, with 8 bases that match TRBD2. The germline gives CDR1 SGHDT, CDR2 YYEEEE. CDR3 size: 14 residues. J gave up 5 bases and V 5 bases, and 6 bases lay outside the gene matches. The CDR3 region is CASRLSGSNNEQFF. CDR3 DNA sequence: TGTGCCAGCAGGTTAAGCGGGAGTAACAATGAGCAGTTCTTC.

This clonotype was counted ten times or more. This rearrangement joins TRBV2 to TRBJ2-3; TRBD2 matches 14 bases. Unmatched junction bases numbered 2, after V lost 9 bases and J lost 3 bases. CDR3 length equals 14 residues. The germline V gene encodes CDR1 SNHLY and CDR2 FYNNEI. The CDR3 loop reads CARGTSGSTDTQYF. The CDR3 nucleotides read TGTGCCAGGGGGACTAGCGGGAGTACAGATACGCAGTATTTT.

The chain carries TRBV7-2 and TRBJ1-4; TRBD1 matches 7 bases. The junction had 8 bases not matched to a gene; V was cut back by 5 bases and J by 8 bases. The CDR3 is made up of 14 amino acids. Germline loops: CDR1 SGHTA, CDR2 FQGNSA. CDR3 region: CASSLTGYREKLFF. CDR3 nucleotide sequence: TGTGCCAGCAGCCTGACAGGGTATAGAGAAAAACTGTTTTTT. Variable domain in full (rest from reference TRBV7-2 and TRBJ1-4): GAGVSQSPSNKVTEKGKDVELRCDPISGHTALYWYRQSLGQGLEFLIYFQGNSAPDKSGLPSDRFSAERTGGSVSTLTIQRTQQEDSAVYLCASSLTGYREKLFFGSGTQLSVL.

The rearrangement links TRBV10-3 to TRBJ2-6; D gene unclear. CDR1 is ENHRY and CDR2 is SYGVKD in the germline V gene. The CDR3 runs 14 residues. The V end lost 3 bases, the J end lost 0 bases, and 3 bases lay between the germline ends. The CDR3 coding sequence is TGTGCCATCAGTGAAGTCTCTGGGGCCAACGTCCTGACTTTC. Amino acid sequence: CAISEVSGANVLTF.

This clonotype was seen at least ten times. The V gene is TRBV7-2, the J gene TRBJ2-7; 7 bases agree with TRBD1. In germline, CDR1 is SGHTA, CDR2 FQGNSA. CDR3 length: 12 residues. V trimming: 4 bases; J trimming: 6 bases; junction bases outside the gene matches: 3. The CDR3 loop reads CASSSGGIEQYF. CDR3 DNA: TGTGCCAGCAGCTCAGGGGGTATCGAGCAGTACTTC.

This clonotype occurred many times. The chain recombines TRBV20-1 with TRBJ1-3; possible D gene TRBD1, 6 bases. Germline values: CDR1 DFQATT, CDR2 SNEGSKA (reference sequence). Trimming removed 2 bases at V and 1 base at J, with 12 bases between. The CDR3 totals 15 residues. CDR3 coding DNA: TGCAGTGCTAGACCCCGGACAGCATCTGGAAACACCATATATTTT. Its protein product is CSARPRTASGNTIYF.

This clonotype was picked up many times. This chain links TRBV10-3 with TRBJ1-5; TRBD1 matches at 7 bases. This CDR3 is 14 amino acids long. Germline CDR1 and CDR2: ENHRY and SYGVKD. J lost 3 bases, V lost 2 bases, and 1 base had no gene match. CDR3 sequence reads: CAISEGQVNQPQHF. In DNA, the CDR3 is TGTGCCATCAGTGAGGGACAGGTCAATCAGCCCCAGCATTTT.